One and the same sample provided the 18 T cell receptor delta chains below, sequenced in a study of gamma-delta T cells after stem cell transplantation (dated by TCRdb to the mid-2010s). Preparation of the library involved RT-PCR. Sequenced using an Illumina MiSeq. TCRdb called clones from the public reads with CATT, and repeated DNA sequences were later combined into one row. The sample table records 13,000 or so delta-chain clones; more than 30% of these occur just once. The ten most abundant clones make up less than 4.5% of the sample. Source material: gamma-delta T cells. The origin of the receptors is a human donor. It is not recorded whose cells these are; they may come from a transplant donor.

The chain couples TRDV1 to TRDJ1, with D perhaps TRDD3 (6 bases). Trimming removed 3 bases from V and 0 bases from J, with 14 bases in between. Germline V lookup: CDR1 TSWWSYY, CDR2 QGS. This CDR3 spans 16 amino acids. The CDR3 nucleotides are TGTGCTCTTGGGGAGGGGGGGACTTGGTACACCGATAAACTCATCTTT. It codes for CALGEGGTWYTDKLIF.

This chain connects TRDV1 to TRDJ1, with 7 bases matching TRDD3. Unmatched junction bases numbered 16, after V lost 0 bases and J lost 0 bases. The CDR3 has 20 residues. Germline CDR1 and CDR2: TSWWSYY and QGS. The CDR3 DNA is TGTGCTCTTGGGGAACTCGGAGGAGGGTGGGGGACCGCGTACACCGATAAACTCATCTTT. Protein product: CALGELGGGWGTAYTDKLIF.

The chain carries TRDV1 and TRDJ1, with 10 bases aligning to TRDD3. Germline assignment: CDR1 TSWWSYY and CDR2 QGS. The V and J ends lost 0 bases and 4 bases, in that order; junction bases with no gene match: 17. The CDR3 sequence is 20 residues long. The CDR3 nucleotides are TGTGCTCTTGGGGAACTAAAGAATGGGCACTGCTGGGGGATAGACGATAAACTCATCTTT. It specifies CALGELKNGHCWGIDDKLIF.

This chain links TRDV1 with TRDJ1, with D hard to call. Germline lookup yields CDR1 TSWWSYY and CDR2 QGS. The CDR3 extends over 15 amino acids. The V end was cut by 3 bases, the J end by 1 base, with 12 bases between. The CDR3 protein is CALGDMSHLTDKLIF. CDR3 sequence (DNA): TGTGCTCTTGGGGATATGAGCCACCTCACCGATAAACTCATCTTT.

The chain uses TRDV2 and TRDJ3; perhaps TRDD3 as D (5 bases). The V end was cut by 3 bases, the J end by 22 bases, with 30 bases between. This CDR3 contains 16 residues. CDR1 and CDR2 (germline): GEAIGNYY, EKD. In DNA form, the CDR3 reads TGTGCCTGTGACTTGGGGAGCTCCTGGGACACCCGCCATATTTTTTTC. Translated, it gives CACDLGSSWDTRHIFF.

The CDR3 region has the DNA TGTGCCTGTGATCTTGTCCTGGGGGATAACACTTTGACAGCACAACTCTTCTTT. Translation gives CACDLVLGDNTLTAQLFF. V gene TRDV2 combines with J gene TRDJ2; 10 bases are shared with TRDD3. CDR1 GEAIGNYY and CDR2 EKD come from the germline V gene. V shed 4 bases, J shed 0 bases, and the junction held 10 bases outside the gene matches. CDR3 length equals 18 residues.

The gene calls are TRAV29/DV5 and TRDJ1, with 8 bases identical to TRDD3. The CDR3 sequence is 20 residues long. Germline assignment: CDR1 NSMFDY and CDR2 ISSIKDK. With V trimmed by 4 bases and J by 0 bases, 23 bases remained unmatched. CDR3 coding DNA: TGTGCAGCAGGAACCGGCGGGCGGGCTCCCTGGGGGAGATACACCGATAAACTCATCTTT. It encodes CAAGTGGRAPWGRYTDKLIF. The full variable domain, completed using reference TRAV29/DV5 and TRDJ1, is DQQVKQNSPSLSVQEGRISILNCDYTNSMFDYFLWYKKYPAEGPTFLISISSIKDKNEDGRFTVFLNKSAKHLSLHIVPSQPGDSAVYFCAAGTGGRAPWGRYTDKLIFGKGTRVTVEP.

The chain is built from TRDV1 and TRDJ1; no firm D call. The germline V gene has CDR1 TSWWSYY and CDR2 QGS. Trimming removed 0 bases at V and 2 bases at J, with 22 bases between. This CDR3 has 19 amino acids. CDR3: CALGELNLRAQRKTDKLIF. The CDR3 bases are TGTGCTCTTGGGGAACTGAATTTGAGGGCCCAAAGGAAGACCGATAAACTCATCTTT.

Worth noting for this clone: The germline gene is not matched at one end of the junction; a read error may be the cause. The chain couples TRDV2 to TRDJ3, with 9 bases aligning to TRDD3. The germline CDR1 and CDR2 sequences are GEAIGNYY and EKD. This CDR3 has 18 amino acids. CDR3 sequence reads: CACDSLGDPAWYTRQMFF. The CDR3 DNA follows: TGTGCCTGTGACTCCCTGGGGGATCCGGCCTGGTACACCCGACAGATGTTTTTC.

This chain uses TRDV2 with TRDJ1; D gene unclear. This CDR3 is built from 15 residues. Germline V gene data show CDR1 as GEAIGNYY and CDR2 as EKD. V gave up 6 bases and J gave up 1 base, with 17 bases separating them. The CDR3 bases are TGTGCCTGTACGTCCCGGAGAGATTTCACCGATAAACTCATCTTT. As protein: CACTSRRDFTDKLIF.

This chain links TRAV29/DV5 with TRDJ1, with 9 nucleotides matching TRDD3. The trim removed 2 bases at V and 7 bases at J, leaving 27 bases unmatched. This CDR3 spans 20 amino acids. In germline, CDR1 is NSMFDY, CDR2 ISSIKDK. The CDR3 reads CAARKKLGDRSKHVAAKLIF. CDR3 DNA: TGTGCAGCAAGGAAAAAGCTGGGGGATCGATCCAAACATGTGGCCGCTAAACTCATCTTT.

This clone was seen only a few times. V is TRDV2 and J is TRDJ2, with TRDD3 identical over 9 bases. V was pared by 0 bases and J by 7 bases, with 5 bases of the junction left unmatched. The CDR3 is made up of 15 amino acids. Germline assignment: CDR1 GEAIGNYY and CDR2 EKD. The CDR3 sequence is CACDTVGDKGAQLFF. The CDR3 DNA reads as TGTGCCTGTGACACCGTGGGGGATAAGGGAGCACAACTCTTCTTT.

The sample holds a few counts of this clone. The V gene is TRDV1, the J gene TRDJ1, with TRDD2 as a possible D gene (6 bases). Germline V CDR1 and CDR2: TSWWSYY, QGS. This CDR3 is built from 22 residues. Trimming removed 0 bases from V and 2 bases from J, with 31 bases in between. CDR3 amino acids: CALGELGVGSYSLGERTDKLIF. DNA of the CDR3: TGTGCTCTTGGGGAACTAGGGGTGGGGTCCTACTCGCTGGGCGAACGTACCGATAAACTCATCTTT.

In this sample, this clone turned up a few times. The gene calls are TRAV29/DV5 and TRDJ1; 8 bases are a match to TRDD3. Germline V gives CDR1 NSMFDY, CDR2 ISSIKDK. Trimming removed 4 bases from V and 3 bases from J; junction bases left unmatched: 20. This CDR3 region has 18 residues. CDR3 DNA sequence: TGTGCAGCAGACCCTTTCCCCCGTTTGGGATACGGGTCCGATAAACTCATCTTT. Its protein product is CAADPFPRLGYGSDKLIF.

There are a few counts of this clone. Other DNA sequences within the sample encode an identical CDR3. The chain couples TRDV2 to TRDJ1; no firm D call. Germline-derived CDR1 and CDR2 are GEAIGNYY and EKD. V was clipped by 0 bases and J by 0 bases, with 16 bases between them. This CDR3 is built from 17 residues. CDR3 DNA: TGTGCCTGTGACACCGGGAGTGGAGGCCTCCACACCGATAAACTCATCTTT. It is translated as CACDTGSGGLHTDKLIF.

This clone was observed once. The chain is built from TRDV3 and TRDJ3; 8 nucleotides line up with TRDD2. Germline trimming cut 4 bases from V and 0 bases from J; bases unmatched to any gene: 26. The CDR3 is made up of 23 amino acids. Germline CDR1 reads TVYSNPD; CDR2 reads GDNSRS (reference sequence). For the CDR3, the DNA is TGTGCCTCCAGCCGACTTCCTACCCGGGGGTTAAAGGAGGGCTCCTGGGACACCCGACAGATGTTTTTC. Translating gives CASSRLPTRGLKEGSWDTRQMFF.

The chain joins TRDV2 to TRDJ3; maybe TRDD3 (6 bases). The CDR3 loop spans 17 amino acids. Deletions cut 2 bases from V and 3 bases from J, with 13 bases between. CDR1 and CDR2 (germline): GEAIGNYY, EKD. The CDR3 reads CACDIGELGWDTRQMFF. The CDR3 DNA reads as TGTGCCTGTGACATTGGTGAACTGGGCTGGGACACCCGACAGATGTTTTTC.

This rearrangement joins TRDV1 to TRDJ2; 10 bases match TRDD3. CDR1 and CDR2 from the germline V gene are TSWWSYY and QGS. The CDR3 is made up of 20 amino acids. The V and J ends lost 4 bases and 4 bases, in that order; junction bases with no gene match: 18. Here the CDR3 reads CALGGPGGYWGIPSTAQLFF. Written as DNA, the CDR3 is TGTGCTCTTGGGGGCCCGGGGGGTTACTGGGGGATCCCCTCGACAGCACAACTCTTCTTT.